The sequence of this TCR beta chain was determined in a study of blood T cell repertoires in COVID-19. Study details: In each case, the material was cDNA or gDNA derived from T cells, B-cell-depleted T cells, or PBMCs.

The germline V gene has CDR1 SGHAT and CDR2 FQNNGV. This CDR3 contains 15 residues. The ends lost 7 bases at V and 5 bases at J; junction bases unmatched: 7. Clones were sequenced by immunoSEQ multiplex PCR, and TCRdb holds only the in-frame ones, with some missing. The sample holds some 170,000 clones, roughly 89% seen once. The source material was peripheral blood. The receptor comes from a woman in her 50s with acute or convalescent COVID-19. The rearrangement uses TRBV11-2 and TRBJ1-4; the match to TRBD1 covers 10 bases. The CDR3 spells CASTPRTGGNEKLFF. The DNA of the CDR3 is TGTGCCAGCACCCCAAGGACAGGGGGGAATGAAAAACTGTTTTTT.